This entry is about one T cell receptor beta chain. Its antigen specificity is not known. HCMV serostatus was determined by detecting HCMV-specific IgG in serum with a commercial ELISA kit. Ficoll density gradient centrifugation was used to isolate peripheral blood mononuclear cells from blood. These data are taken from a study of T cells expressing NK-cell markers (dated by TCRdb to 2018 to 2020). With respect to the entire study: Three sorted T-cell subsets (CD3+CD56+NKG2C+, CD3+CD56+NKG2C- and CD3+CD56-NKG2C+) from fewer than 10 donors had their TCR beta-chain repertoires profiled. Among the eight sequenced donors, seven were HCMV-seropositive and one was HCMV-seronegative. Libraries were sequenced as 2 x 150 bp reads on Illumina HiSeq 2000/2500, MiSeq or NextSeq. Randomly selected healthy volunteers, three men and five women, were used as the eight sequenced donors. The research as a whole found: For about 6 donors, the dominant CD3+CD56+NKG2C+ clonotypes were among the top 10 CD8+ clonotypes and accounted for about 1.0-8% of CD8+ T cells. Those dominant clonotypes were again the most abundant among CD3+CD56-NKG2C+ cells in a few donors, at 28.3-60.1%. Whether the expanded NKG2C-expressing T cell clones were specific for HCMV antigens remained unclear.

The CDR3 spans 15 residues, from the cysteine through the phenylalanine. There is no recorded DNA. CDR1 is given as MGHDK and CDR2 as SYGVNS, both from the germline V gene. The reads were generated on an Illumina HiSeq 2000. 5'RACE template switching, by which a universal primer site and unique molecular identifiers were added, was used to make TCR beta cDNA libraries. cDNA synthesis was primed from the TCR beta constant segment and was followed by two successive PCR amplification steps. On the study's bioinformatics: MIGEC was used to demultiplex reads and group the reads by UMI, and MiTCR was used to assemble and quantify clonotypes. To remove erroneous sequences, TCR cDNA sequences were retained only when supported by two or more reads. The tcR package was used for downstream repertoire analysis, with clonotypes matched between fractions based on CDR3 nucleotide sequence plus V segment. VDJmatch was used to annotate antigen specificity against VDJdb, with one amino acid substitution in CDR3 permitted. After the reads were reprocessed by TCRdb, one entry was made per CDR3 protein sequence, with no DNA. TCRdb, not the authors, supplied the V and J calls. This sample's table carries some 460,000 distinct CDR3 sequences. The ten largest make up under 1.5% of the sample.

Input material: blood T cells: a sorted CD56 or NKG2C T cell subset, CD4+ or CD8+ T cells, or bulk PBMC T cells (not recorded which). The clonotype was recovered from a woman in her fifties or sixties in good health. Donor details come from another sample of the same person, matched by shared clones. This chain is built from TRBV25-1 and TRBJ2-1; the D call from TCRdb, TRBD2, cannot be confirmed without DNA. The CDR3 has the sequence CASTPPGRSYNEQFF. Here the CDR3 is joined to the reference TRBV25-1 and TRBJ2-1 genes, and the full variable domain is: EADIYQTPRYLVIGTGKKITLECSQTMGHDKMYWYQQDPGMELHLIHYSYGVNSTEKGDLSSESTVSRIRTEHFPLTLESARPSHTSQYLCASTPPGRSYNEQFFGPGTRLTVL.